This T cell receptor (beta chain) was found in a study of cytomegalovirus exposure and HLA in healthy donors. This clone was observed once. PCR involved 60 Vbeta and 13 Jbeta primers. Using immunoSEQ multiplex PCR, the repertoire was profiled, and TCRdb retains in-frame clones only, with some absent. The table shows tens of thousands of clones, with approximately 69% occurring only once. The CDR3 is 15 amino acids. Between the trimmed V and J ends, which lost 4 bases and 8 bases, there was a span of 20 bases. CDR1 and CDR2 (germline): MDHEN, SYDVKM. This clonotype was sampled from a woman aged 45-59 years in good health and CMV-seropositive. Sequenced material: PBMCs. The V gene is TRBV28, the J gene TRBJ1-2, with a tentative D call TRBD1 (6 bases). CDR3 residues: CASSSPAGVWKGYTF. DNA for the CDR3: TGTGCCAGCAGTTCCCCTGCAGGGGTCTGGAAGGGCTACACCTTC.